The clone carrying this T cell receptor beta chain was seen more than once but under ten times. Its antigen is as yet unknown. Germline V gene data show CDR1 as MNHEY and CDR2 as SVGAGI. V was clipped by 3 bases and J by 0 bases; unmatched bases: 5. The CDR3 totals 16 residues. The data belong to a study of CD8 T cells in ankylosing spondylitis. TCRdb itself ran the 5' RACE reads through MiXCR, one entry per CDR3 protein. Of roughly 350,000 distinct CDR3 sequences in the sample, 7% to 9% were seen once. Study-wide results and limits: Roughly 8 highly homologous variants made up a TCR beta motif that seemed to typify ankylosing spondylitis blood.

This clonotype originated in a male donor with ankylosing spondylitis. Sequenced input: blood, either unsorted or a sorted T cell fraction (not recorded which). V gene TRBV6-5 combines with J gene TRBJ2-1; TRBD1 aligns across 7 bases. In DNA form, the CDR3 reads TGTGCCAGCAGTTATATGGGACAGAGCTCCTACAATGAGCAGTTCTTC. It translates to CASSYMGQSSYNEQFF.